The 25 T cell receptor beta chains below come from one sample, sequenced in a study of shared clonotypes between healthy human individuals. Only in-frame clones appear in the TCRdb table, and some are missing; sequencing was by immunoSEQ multiplex PCR. The sample includes 400,000 to 550,000 clones, around 79% of them seen just once. The sequenced sample consisted of PBMCs. The receptors were gathered from a middle-aged woman in good health. Some clones in this sample may be carry-over from other donors' samples.

V gene TRBV7-3 combines with J gene TRBJ2-1; 14 nucleotides line up with TRBD2. The length of the CDR3 is 16 residues. Germline CDR1 and CDR2: SGHTA and FQGTGA. Germline trimming cut 3 bases from V and 9 bases from J; bases unmatched to any gene: 7. In nucleotides, the CDR3 is TGTGCCAGCAGCTTCCGCCCGACTAGCGGGAGGGCTGAGCAGTTCTTC. Translation gives CASSFRPTSGRAEQFF.

This clone has only one observation. The V gene is TRBV7-2, the J gene TRBJ2-5; 7 bases fit TRBD2. Gene TRBJ2-7 matches the end of the DNA better, so the J call may be wrong. The germline gives CDR1 SGHTA, CDR2 FQGNSA. CDR3 size: 16 residues. This CDR3 is CASSPPKMAGVGEQYF. The CDR3 DNA is TGTGCCAGCAGCCCCCCGAAGATGGCGGGAGTCGGCGAGCAGTACTTC.

J is TRBJ1-1 and V is TRBV2, with no clear D. Between the trimmed V and J ends, which lost 3 bases and 1 base, there was a span of 12 bases. Germline V gives CDR1 SNHLY, CDR2 FYNNEI. CDR3 length equals 15 residues. CDR3 residues: CASSDGVRTNTEAFF. The CDR3 bases are TGTGCCAGCAGTGACGGTGTCAGAACGAACACTGAAGCTTTCTTT.

The chain links TRBV27 to TRBJ1-2; 7 bases are shared with TRBD1. This CDR3 is built from 15 residues. Germline V gene sequence: CDR1 MNHEY, CDR2 SMNVEV (reference sequence). V dropped 3 bases and J dropped 8; count of bases not matched to a gene: 12. CDR3: CASSFRQQGMKGYTF. The DNA of the CDR3 is TGTGCCAGCAGTTTCCGCCAACAGGGGATGAAGGGCTACACCTTC.

Details on this clone: A read error is likely here: a far larger clone is one base away. This chain links TRBV4-3 with TRBJ2-1; TRBD2 aligns across 12 bases. The CDR3 runs to 15 residues. In germline, CDR1 is LGHNA, CDR2 YSLEER. J gave up 9 bases and V 3 bases, and 6 bases lay outside the gene matches. CDR3 region: CASSHVLTSGGEQFF. CDR3 coding DNA: TGCGCCAGCAGCCACGTCCTGACTAGCGGGGGTGAGCAGTTCTTC.

This clone came up once. This rearrangement joins TRBV5-1 to TRBJ2-1; D gene unclear. CDR1 SGHRS and CDR2 YFSETQ come from the germline V gene. Trimming stripped 1 base from V and 4 bases from J, with 9 bases between. The CDR3 sequence is 14 residues long. The CDR3 loop reads CASSLFGEYNEQFF. The DNA for the CDR3 is TGCGCCAGCAGCTTGTTTGGGGAATACAATGAGCAGTTCTTC.

This clone was seen once. V gene TRBV7-9 combines with J gene TRBJ1-5; TRBD1 agrees at 7 bases. This CDR3 comprises 13 residues. In germline, CDR1 is SEHNR, CDR2 FQNEAQ (reference sequence). V lost 7 bases and J lost 5; bases outside the gene matches: 5. CDR3 DNA sequence: TGTGCCAGCAAGGGGGCATCGGATCAGCCCCAGCATTTT. Protein sequence: CASKGASDQPQHF.

About this clone itself: Other DNA sequences from this sample encode an identical CDR3 as well. The rearrangement uses TRBV7-3 and TRBJ2-3, with a tentative D call TRBD2 (6 bases). Germline CDR1 is SGHTA and CDR2 is FQGTGA. CDR3 size: 15 residues. V was shortened by 1 base and J by 1 base, with 9 bases between the two germline ends. CDR3 amino acids: CASSLMGGGTDTQYF. The CDR3 nucleotides read TGTGCCAGCAGCTTAATGGGGGGAGGCACAGATACGCAGTATTTT.

The chain carries TRBV28 and TRBJ2-7; D may be TRBD2 (6 bases). Trimming stripped 6 bases from V and 5 bases from J, with 17 bases between. CDR3 length: 14 residues. CDR1 and CDR2 (germline): MDHEN, SYDVKM. The CDR3 loop is CASSVGGAGNEQYF. Here the CDR3 DNA reads TGTGCCAGCAGCGTAGGCGGGGCAGGGAACGAGCAGTACTTC.

This clone was detected only once. This chain joins TRBV7-9 and TRBJ2-5; 7 bases fit TRBD2. CDR1 is SEHNR, CDR2 FQNEAQ, per germline (reference sequence). With 5 bases clipped from V and 1 base from J, the junction kept 10 bases outside the gene matches. The CDR3 runs to 16 residues. The CDR3 region is CASSRSMGGSQETQYF. The CDR3 DNA sequence: TGTGCCAGCAGCCGGTCCATGGGGGGGAGCCAAGAGACCCAGTACTTC.

The CDR3 spells CASTPRGAVDIQYF. As DNA, the CDR3 is TGTGCCAGCACCCCGAGAGGGGCGGTGGACATTCAGTACTTC. The V call is TRBV28, the J call TRBJ2-4, with D perhaps assigned TRBD1 or TRBD2 (5 bases each). V dropped 7 bases and J dropped 8 bases, with 18 bases sitting between them. The germline gives CDR1 MDHEN, CDR2 SYDVKM. The CDR3 has 14 amino acids.

J is TRBJ2-3 and V is TRBV7-9; D is unclear. V lost 2 bases and J 3 bases, leaving 6 bases between the germline ends. Germline V lookup: CDR1 SEHNR, CDR2 FQNEAQ (reference sequence). The CDR3 consists of 13 residues. The chain's CDR3 is CASSLLETDTQYF. The CDR3 region has the DNA TGTGCCAGCAGCTTATTAGAAACAGATACGCAGTATTTT.

This chain connects TRBV19 to TRBJ1-2, with 8 positions matching TRBD1. The germline gives CDR1 LNHDA, CDR2 SQIVND (reference sequence). After removal of 6 bases from V and 7 bases from J, the junction contained 10 bases not matched to a gene. This CDR3 region has 14 residues. The CDR3 region has the DNA TGTGCCAGTAGCCGGACAGGGTATGCCCCTGGCTACACCTTC. It yields the protein CASSRTGYAPGYTF.

This sequence joins TRBV28 and TRBJ1-5, with D possibly TRBD1 on 5 matching bases. V was shortened by 11 bases and J by 6 bases, with 17 bases between the two germline ends. The CDR3 extends over 13 amino acids. CDR1 and CDR2 (germline): MDHEN, SYDVKM. The CDR3 DNA sequence: TGTGCCTCCTCGGGGCCCCGAGGTCAGCCCCAGCATTTT. This encodes CASSGPRGQPQHF.

This rearrangement joins TRBV29-1 to TRBJ2-6, with a tentative D call TRBD2 (6 bases). This CDR3 spans 15 amino acids. The germline gives CDR1 SQVTM, CDR2 ANQGSEA. V was pared by 6 bases and J by 0 bases, with 12 bases between. This CDR3 reads CSVGLGTSGANVLTF. The CDR3 DNA sequence: TGCAGCGTGGGACTGGGGACCTCTGGGGCCAACGTCCTGACTTTC.

CDR3 bases: TGCGCCAGCAGCTTGGGTGTCGGGCCAGGGGGTACCTACGAGCAGTACTTC. Translation: CASSLGVGPGGTYEQYF. J is TRBJ2-7 and V is TRBV5-1; 7 bases are a match to TRBD1. The germline gives CDR1 SGHRS, CDR2 YFSETQ. This CDR3 spans 17 amino acids. V lost 0 bases to trimming and J lost 2 bases; unmatched junction nucleotides: 11.

The chain recombines TRBV28 with TRBJ2-7, with 9 bases identical to TRBD2. The J segment lost 1 base and the V segment lost 4 bases, leaving 5 bases of the junction unmatched. Germline CDR1 MDHEN, CDR2 SYDVKM. The CDR3 is made up of 15 amino acids. CDR3 sequence: CASSSLAGVSYEQYF. The CDR3, as DNA: TGTGCCAGCAGTTCCTTAGCGGGGGTTTCCTACGAGCAGTACTTC.

The rearrangement links TRBV30 to TRBJ2-3, with 7 bases that match TRBD1. The CDR3 covers 16 residues. Germline V gives CDR1 GTSNPN, CDR2 SVGIG (reference sequence). The J segment lost 0 bases and the V segment lost 3 bases, leaving 9 bases of the junction unmatched. The CDR3 DNA sequence: TGTGCCTGGAGAGCGAGAGGGGGCCTGAGCACAGATACGCAGTATTTT. This encodes CAWRARGGLSTDTQYF.

The rearrangement joins TRBV19 to TRBJ1-5; TRBD1 is a possible D gene (5 bases). The CDR3 has 15 residues. Trimming took 7 bases from V and 4 from J, leaving 17 bases between them. Germline loops: CDR1 LNHDA, CDR2 SQIVND (reference sequence). The chain's CDR3 is CASTLYRGGNQPQHF. Written as DNA, the CDR3 is TGTGCCAGTACCTTGTATAGGGGAGGTAATCAGCCCCAGCATTTT. Full variable domain (outside the CDR3, taken from reference TRBV19 and TRBJ1-5): DGGITQSPKYLFRKEGQNVTLSCEQNLNHDAMYWYRQDPGQGLRLIYYSQIVNDFQKGDIAEGYSVSREKKESFPLTVTSAQKNPTAFYLCASTLYRGGNQPQHFGDGTRLSIL.

The CDR3 DNA reads as TGTGCCAGTAGTATTTTAAGGGGACAAGGGACATCCTACGAGCAGTACTTC. Its protein product is CASSILRGQGTSYEQYF. The chain joins TRBV19 to TRBJ2-7; tentatively, D is TRBD1 (6 bases). This CDR3 has 17 residues. CDR1 LNHDA and CDR2 SQIVND come from the germline V gene (reference sequence). Trimming stripped 3 bases from V and 1 base from J, with 19 bases between.

V is TRBV4-1 and J is TRBJ1-6, with unresolved D. The length of the CDR3 is 13 residues. Trimming took off 2 bases at V and 4 bases at J, with 3 bases between the two ends. Per germline, CDR1 MGHRA and CDR2 YSYEKL. CDR3 DNA sequence: TGCGCCAGCAGCCAACAGTATAATTCACCCCTCCACTTT. Translated, it gives CASSQQYNSPLHF.

The J gene is TRBJ1-1, the V gene TRBV28; 8 nucleotides line up with TRBD1. This CDR3 has 16 amino acids. V trimming: 1 base; J trimming: 4 bases; junction bases outside the gene matches: 8. Germline CDR1 and CDR2: MDHEN and SYDVKM. CDR3 sequence reads: CASSLFGTGPGTEAFF. For the CDR3, the DNA is TGTGCCAGCAGTTTATTCGGGACAGGCCCTGGCACTGAAGCTTTCTTT.

The chain combines TRBV27 with TRBJ1-1; tentative D call: TRBD1 (5 bases). Germline CDR1 and CDR2: MNHEY and SMNVEV (reference sequence). The CDR3 totals 13 residues. Between the trimmed V and J ends, which lost 10 bases and 6 bases, there was a span of 18 bases. CDR3 sequence reads: CAIRRGGDAEAFF. The CDR3 nucleotides are TGTGCCATCAGACGGGGTGGGGACGCTGAAGCTTTCTTT.

As concerns this clone: A much larger clone lies one base from this, so it may be a read error. The rearrangement links TRBV4-2 to TRBJ2-5; TRBD1 aligns across 7 bases. Germline assignment: CDR1 LGHNA and CDR2 YNFKEQ. The CDR3 runs 15 residues. CDR3 coding DNA: TGTGCCAGCGGCCAATCCCGACAGGGTGGGGAGACCCAGTACTTC. As protein: CASGQSRQGGETQYF.

The table lists this clone with a few counts. The chain is built from TRBV28 and TRBJ2-4, with D possibly being TRBD2 (5 bases). This CDR3 spans 14 amino acids. Trimming pared 6 bases from V and 6 bases from J, leaving 15 bases between. Germline CDR1 reads MDHEN; CDR2 reads SYDVKM. CDR3 nucleotides: TGTGCCAGCAGAGACGAGGGCCGCGGAAACATTCAGTACTTC. Residues: CASRDEGRGNIQYF.